This T cell receptor beta chain was documented in a study of blood T cell repertoires in COVID-19. After removal of 4 bases from V and 5 bases from J, the junction contained 3 bases not matched to a gene. Germline V CDR1 and CDR2: LGHDT, YNNKEL (reference sequence). The CDR3 covers 14 residues. Only in-frame clones appear in the TCRdb table, and some are missing; sequencing was by immunoSEQ multiplex PCR. The data show around 50,000 clones, with around 90% seen just once and about 2% held by the top ten. The sequence derives from a human donor in a cohort sampled during active COVID-19. The chain combines TRBV3-1 (or the pseudogene TRBV3-2) with TRBJ1-5; TRBD1 agrees at 9 bases. Sequences were obtained from peripheral blood. DNA for the CDR3: TGTGCCAGCAGCCGGAGACAGGGGGATCAGCCCCAGCATTTT. Translating it yields CASSRRQGDQPQHF.